This TCR beta chain was captured by sequencing in a study of T cell responses to AZD1222 COVID-19 vaccine. Study-wide findings and caveats: The donor cohort was predominantly white British with a female majority, and clonal diversity may have been underestimated. AZD1222 recipients seropositive at baseline numbered only 5 or 6.

Clones were sequenced by immunoSEQ multiplex PCR, and TCRdb holds only the in-frame ones, with some missing. The profile covers approximately 35,000 clones, with 65% to 90% appearing a single time and 9.5% to 11% taken by the ten largest. As concerns this clone: Its antigen remains unknown.

Trimming pared 4 bases from V and 4 bases from J, leaving 10 bases between. The CDR3 consists of 13 residues. Looked up from germline, CDR1 is ENHRY and CDR2 is SYGVKD. The receptor was derived from an adult who received the AZD1222 COVID-19 vaccine. The chain joins TRBV10-3 to TRBJ1-2; the D is unclear. The specimen was peripheral blood, collected 28 days after the second AZD1222 dose. The CDR3 is CAISGRESYGYTF. As DNA, the CDR3 is TGTGCCATCAGTGGGCGGGAGAGCTATGGCTACACCTTC.